The next 15 T cell receptor beta chains were all read from a single sample in a study of identifying expanded T cells in peripheral blood. Clones were sequenced by immunoSEQ multiplex PCR, and TCRdb holds only the in-frame ones, with some missing. The data contain about 52,000 clones, approximately 80% of them singletons. Input material: blood. These receptors all stem from a person aged 18 to 75 in good health.

The chain joins TRBV5-1 to TRBJ1-1; 8 bases match TRBD1. The CDR3 runs 16 residues. Trimming at V came to 2 bases and at J to 3 bases, leaving 9 bases not matched to a gene. CDR1 is SGHRS, CDR2 YFSETQ, per germline. Written as DNA, the CDR3 is TGCGCCAGCAGCTTCATAACAGGGGGTCCGGACACTGAAGCTTTCTTT. Translation gives CASSFITGGPDTEAFF.

The chain combines TRBV28 with TRBJ1-3; D is ambiguous. The CDR3 is 17 amino acids. The germline gives CDR1 MDHEN, CDR2 SYDVKM. Trimming took 8 bases from V and 1 from J, leaving 21 bases between them. The CDR3 nucleotides are TGTGCCAGCCGTGAAACTACGAGTGGACGATCTGGAAACACCATATATTTT. Its translation: CASRETTSGRSGNTIYF.

This clone was seen ten or more times. This chain uses TRBV7-6 with TRBJ1-5; D unresolved. CDR1 and CDR2 from the germline V gene are SGHVS and FNYEAQ. The CDR3 runs 14 residues. Trimming removed 5 bases at V and 0 bases at J, with 8 bases between. DNA of the CDR3: TGTGCCAGCAGCATCTACACTAGCAATCAGCCCCAGCATTTT. Its translation is CASSIYTSNQPQHF.

The chain's CDR3 is CASSMGQITLGDEQFF. The CDR3 DNA sequence: TGTGCCAGCAGCATGGGACAGATCACCCTTGGGGATGAGCAGTTCTTC. The J gene is TRBJ2-1, the V gene TRBV5-4; 7 bases align to TRBD1. Germline assignment: CDR1 SGHNT and CDR2 YYREEE (reference sequence). The CDR3 length is 16 residues. The V and J ends lost 4 bases and 8 bases, in that order; junction bases with no gene match: 15. The whole variable domain, remainder taken from reference TRBV5-4 and TRBJ2-1, is ETGVTQSPTHLIKTRGQQVTLRCSSQSGHNTVSWYQQALGQGPQFIFQYYREEENGRGNFPPRFSGLQFPNYSSELNVNALELDDSALYLCASSMGQITLGDEQFFGPGTRLTVL.

A word on this clone: Other DNA sequences within the sample encode an identical CDR3. The chain uses TRBV7-9 and TRBJ2-7, with a tentative D call TRBD2 (6 bases). Trimming pared 1 base from V and 1 base from J, leaving 8 bases between. Per the germline V gene, CDR1 is SEHNR and CDR2 is FQNEAQ (reference sequence). The CDR3 totals 14 residues. CDR3 DNA: TGTGCCAGCAGCTTAGGGGCGGGATCCTACGAGCAGTACGTC. This gives the protein CASSLGAGSYEQYV.

This clone showed up just a few times. V gene TRBV18 combines with J gene TRBJ1-2; 9 nucleotides agree with TRBD1. Germline values: CDR1 KGHSH, CDR2 LQKENI. V was pared by 3 bases and J by 7 bases, with 3 bases of the junction left unmatched. The CDR3 totals 13 residues. This chain's CDR3 is CASSPGTGTGYTF. The CDR3 bases are TGTGCCAGCTCACCGGGGACAGGGACTGGCTACACCTTC.

This chain links TRBV9 with TRBJ2-1; the D gene is possibly TRBD1 (5 bases). V was shortened by 0 bases and J by 7 bases, with 14 bases between the two germline ends. This CDR3 comprises 15 residues. Per the germline V gene, CDR1 is SGDLS and CDR2 is YYNGEE. The DNA of the CDR3 is TGTGCCAGCAGCGTAGGGGGCATTGCGGCGAATGAGCAGTTCTTC. Its protein product is CASSVGGIAANEQFF.

The CDR3 region is CASGTAPNTGELFF. CDR3 DNA sequence: TGTGCCAGCGGGACAGCGCCTAACACCGGGGAGCTGTTTTTT. This chain joins TRBV19 and TRBJ2-2; 7 nucleotides agree with TRBD1. CDR3 size: 14 residues. Germline trimming cut 9 bases from V and 2 bases from J; bases unmatched to any gene: 6. Per the germline V gene, CDR1 is LNHDA and CDR2 is SQIVND (reference sequence).

Turning to this clone: Other nucleotide sequences in the sample specify the same CDR3. The chain carries TRBV6-6 and TRBJ2-1; D ambiguous. This CDR3 is 13 amino acids long. V gave up 8 bases and J gave up 0 bases, with 8 bases separating them. Per the germline V gene, CDR1 is MNHNY and CDR2 is SVGAGI (reference sequence). CDR3 bases: TGTGCCAGCTCCAGAGACTCCTACAATGAGCAGTTCTTC. Amino acids: CASSRDSYNEQFF.

This chain joins TRBV29-1 and TRBJ1-1; D not resolved. From germline, CDR1 is SQVTM and CDR2 ANQGSEA. This CDR3 contains 13 residues. V lost 4 bases to trimming and J lost 0 bases, with 9 bases between them. The CDR3, as DNA: TGCAGCGTTGGGTTCGGGATGAACACTGAAGCTTTCTTT. This translates into CSVGFGMNTEAFF.

The CDR3: CASSRLAGGFNEQFF. DNA for the CDR3: TGTGCCAGCAGTCGCCTAGCGGGAGGGTTCAATGAGCAGTTCTTC. The chain uses TRBV6-4 and TRBJ2-1, with 12 bases that match TRBD2. The germline gives CDR1 MRHNA, CDR2 SNTAGT. This CDR3 contains 15 residues. The V gene end was trimmed by 5 bases and the J gene end by 6 bases; junction bases not matched to a gene: 5.

This chain connects TRBV6-4 to TRBJ2-5; the D is unclear. Trimming removed 5 bases at V and 5 bases at J, with 12 bases between. The CDR3 covers 13 residues. The germline gives CDR1 MRHNA, CDR2 SNTAGT. In nucleotides, the CDR3 is TGTGCCAGCAGTTTCTCAACTGGGGAGACCCAGTACTTC. It codes for CASSFSTGETQYF.

The V and J genes are TRBV7-9 and TRBJ2-2; D tentatively reads TRBD1 or TRBD2 (6 bases each). Trimming shortened V by 2 bases and J by 3 bases, and 13 bases separated the two germline ends. The CDR3 has 16 amino acids. The germline CDR1 and CDR2 sequences are SEHNR and FQNEAQ (reference sequence). Here the CDR3 reads CASSLRGAWDTGELFF. DNA for the CDR3: TGTGCCAGCAGCTTAAGGGGGGCGTGGGACACCGGGGAGCTGTTTTTT.

This clone came up once. The J gene is TRBJ2-6, the V gene TRBV6-1, with 7 positions matching TRBD1. The length of the CDR3 is 15 residues. Germline CDR1 MNHNS, CDR2 SASEGT. The ends lost 8 bases at V and 0 bases at J; junction bases unmatched: 4. The CDR3 is CASRDRSSGANVLTF. The CDR3 nucleotides are TGTGCCAGCCGGGACAGAAGCTCTGGGGCCAACGTCCTGACTTTC.

The rearrangement links TRBV19 to TRBJ2-3; 10 nucleotides match TRBD2. The CDR3 has 18 amino acids. The V segment lost 6 bases and the J segment 1 base; nucleotides outside the gene matches: 13. CDR1 is LNHDA, CDR2 SQIVND, per germline (reference sequence). CDR3: CASRASGRASYGTDTQYF. The CDR3 region has the DNA TGTGCCAGTAGGGCAAGCGGGAGGGCCTCGTATGGCACAGATACGCAGTATTTT.